This entry lists 26 T cell receptor beta chains sequenced from one sample in a study of cytomegalovirus exposure and HLA in healthy donors. The assay was immunoSEQ multiplex PCR, and TCRdb's table has in-frame clones only and misses some. The sample carries about 150,000 clones, more than 85% recorded once. Sequenced sample: PBMCs. The origin of the receptors is a man aged 18 to 29 in good health and CMV-seronegative.

The chain has TRBV7-6 and TRBJ2-7; TRBD2 matches 7 bases. Germline loops: CDR1 SGHVS, CDR2 FNYEAQ. The trim removed 5 bases at V and 4 bases at J, leaving 14 bases unmatched. This CDR3 comprises 16 residues. CDR3 loop: CASSPVWAGDGYEQYF. CDR3 DNA sequence: TGTGCCAGCAGCCCCGTCTGGGCGGGGGACGGTTACGAGCAGTACTTC.

This chain joins TRBV2 and TRBJ2-1; no clear D. Germline assignment: CDR1 SNHLY and CDR2 FYNNEI. The CDR3 extends over 12 amino acids. Trimming left V 2 bases short and J 7 bases short, with 6 bases between. The CDR3 DNA reads TGTGCCAGCAGTGAACTCAGGAATGAGCAGTTCTTC. Amino acids: CASSELRNEQFF.

V gene TRBV1 combines with J gene TRBJ1-1; the D call of TRBD1 is as the table states it, not checked on the DNA. TRBV1 is a known pseudogene. The CDR3 contains 17 residues. CDR3 in amino acids: CTSLKARGRGSNTEAFF. The DNA for the CDR3 is TGCACCAGTCTTAAAGCCAGGGGGCGCGGGTCGAACACTGAAGCTTTCTTT.

The V and J genes are TRBV27 and TRBJ1-5; D ambiguous. Germline assignment: CDR1 MNHEY and CDR2 SMNVEV (reference sequence). This CDR3 contains 13 residues. Between the trimmed V and J ends, which lost 4 bases and 7 bases, there was a span of 11 bases. The CDR3 nucleotides read TGTGCCAGCAGTTCCTTTCGAGGGCAGCCCCAGCATTTT. This encodes CASSSFRGQPQHF.

The chain couples TRBV18 to TRBJ2-2; TRBD2 might be the D (6 bases). Germline loops: CDR1 KGHSH, CDR2 LQKENI. Trimming pared 3 bases from V and 6 bases from J, leaving 11 bases between. There are 14 residues in the CDR3. DNA for the CDR3: TGTGCCAGCTCACCTTCAGCGGGCCCCGGGGAGCTGTTTTTT. It encodes CASSPSAGPGELFF.

The V and J genes are TRBV19 and TRBJ2-2; D not resolved. The CDR3 runs to 14 residues. V was cut by 1 base and J by 2 bases, with 5 bases left in between. Germline CDR1 and CDR2: LNHDA and SQIVND (reference sequence). This CDR3 reads CASSIAGNTGELFF. The CDR3, as DNA: TGTGCCAGTAGTATAGCAGGAAACACCGGGGAGCTGTTTTTT. Drawing the rest from reference TRBV19 and TRBJ2-2, the complete variable domain is DGGITQSPKYLFRKEGQNVTLSCEQNLNHDAMYWYRQDPGQGLRLIYYSQIVNDFQKGDIAEGYSVSREKKESFPLTVTSAQKNPTAFYLCASSIAGNTGELFFGEGSRLTVL.

The chain employs TRBV9 and TRBJ2-7; 13 bases map to TRBD2. Germline CDR1 and CDR2: SGDLS and YYNGEE. The junction had 14 bases not matched to a gene; V was cut back by 4 bases and J by 4 bases. The CDR3 consists of 18 residues. CDR3 nucleotide sequence: TGTGCCAGCAGCCCGAGGACTAGCGGGAGACCGTGGGGTTACGAGCAGTACGTC. It translates to CASSPRTSGRPWGYEQYV.

The rearrangement joins TRBV9 to TRBJ1-2; no firm D call. Germline V lookup: CDR1 SGDLS, CDR2 YYNGEE. Trimming stripped 0 bases from V and 4 bases from J, with 19 bases between. The length of the CDR3 is 17 residues. CDR3 amino acids: CASSVDLKGGGIYGYTF. Written as DNA, the CDR3 is TGTGCCAGCAGCGTAGATCTTAAGGGAGGAGGGATCTATGGCTACACCTTC. The whole variable domain, filled in from reference TRBV9 and TRBJ1-2, reads DSGVTQTPKHLITATGQRVTLRCSPRSGDLSVYWYQQSLDQGLQFLIQYYNGEERAKGNILERFSAQQFPDLHSELNLSSLELGDSALYFCASSVDLKGGGIYGYTFGSGTRLTVV.

The genes are TRBV2 and TRBJ1-5; the D gene is possibly TRBD1 (5 bases). Trimming took off 3 bases at V and 3 bases at J, with 9 bases between the two ends. The CDR3 is 14 amino acids. Germline-derived CDR1 and CDR2 are SNHLY and FYNNEI. The CDR3 DNA is TGTGCCAGCAGTGACGTGGACACCAATCAGCCCCAGCATTTT. As protein: CASSDVDTNQPQHF.

About this clone itself: Mismatch with germline at one junction end may stem from a read error. V is TRBV6-5 and J is TRBJ1-4; D ambiguous. CDR3 length: 13 amino acids. In germline, CDR1 is MNHEY, CDR2 SVGAGI. This CDR3 reads CAGSYTREWKLFF. The CDR3 nucleotides are TGTGCCGGCAGTTACACTAGGGAGTGGAAACTGTTTTTT.

This chain joins TRBV9 and TRBJ1-1; a possible D gene is TRBD1 (5 bases). CDR1 is SGDLS, CDR2 YYNGEE, per germline. V dropped 2 bases and J dropped 5 bases, with 10 bases sitting between them. CDR3 size: 13 residues. CDR3 sequence reads: CASSVAGRTEAFF. For the CDR3, the DNA is TGTGCCAGCAGCGTCGCAGGGAGGACTGAAGCTTTCTTT.

The chain links TRBV5-1 to TRBJ2-2; a possible D gene is TRBD1 (5 bases). The V end was cut by 0 bases, the J end by 8 bases, with 11 bases between. This CDR3 has 14 amino acids. CDR1 is SGHRS, CDR2 YFSETQ, per germline. CDR3: CASSLGREMGELFF. In DNA form, the CDR3 reads TGCGCCAGCAGCTTGGGCAGGGAAATGGGGGAGCTGTTTTTT. Based on the CDR3 plus reference TRBV5-1 and TRBJ2-2, the full variable domain is KAGVTQTPRYLIKTRGQQVTLSCSPISGHRSVSWYQQTPGQGLQFLFEYFSETQRNKGNFPGRFSGRQFSNSRSEMNVSTLELGDSALYLCASSLGREMGELFFGEGSRLTVL.

This chain joins TRBV6-1 and TRBJ1-4, with 7 bases lining up with TRBD1. The CDR3 covers 16 residues. V lost 2 bases to trimming and J lost 7 bases; unmatched junction nucleotides: 10. CDR1 and CDR2 from the germline V gene are MNHNS and SASEGT. The CDR3 DNA follows: TGTGCCAGCAGTGAATACACAGGGGTCGGGGCTGAAAAACTGTTTTTT. It yields the protein CASSEYTGVGAEKLFF.

The chain combines TRBV25-1 with TRBJ1-1; D might be TRBD1 (6 bases). There are 15 residues in the CDR3. The V gene's germline CDR1 is MGHDK and CDR2 SYGVNS. The V end was cut by 2 bases, the J end by 4 bases, with 14 bases between. The CDR3 loop is CASSENRVAGTEAFF. The CDR3 bases are TGTGCCAGCAGTGAAAACAGGGTAGCGGGCACTGAAGCTTTCTTT.

Comments on this clone: At one end the junction does not follow the germline gene, possibly because of a read error. V and J are TRBV9 and TRBJ2-1; a possible D gene is TRBD2 (6 bases). The germline V gene has CDR1 SGDLS and CDR2 YYNGEE. CDR3 length: 13 residues. The CDR3 DNA reads as TGTGCTAGCACCGGGGGTCTCAACAATGAGCAGTTCTTC. As protein: CASTGGLNNEQFF.

This chain uses TRBV29-1 with TRBJ2-1, with no clear D. From germline, CDR1 is SQVTM and CDR2 ANQGSEA. The CDR3 spans 12 residues. Between the trimmed V and J ends, which lost 7 bases and 7 bases, there was a span of 14 bases. CDR3 nucleotide sequence: TGCAGCGCCCAGAGGATACTAAATGAGCAGTTCTTC. Residues: CSAQRILNEQFF.

This clone was counted a single time. The gene calls are TRBV10-2 and TRBJ1-1, with 8 nucleotides matching TRBD1. CDR3 length equals 13 residues. Germline V gene lookup returns CDR1 WSHSY and CDR2 SAAADI. V lost 6 bases, J lost 8 bases, and 8 bases stayed unmatched. In nucleotides, the CDR3 is TGCGCCAGCAGCCTGGGGACAGGCATAGAAGCTTTCTTT. Amino acids: CASSLGTGIEAFF.

This clone was recorded only once. V gene TRBV14 combines with J gene TRBJ1-1, with D possibly matching TRBD1 (6 bases). The V end was cut by 1 base, the J end by 9 bases, with 12 bases between. Germline CDR1 reads SGHDN; CDR2 reads FVKESK. The CDR3 has 13 amino acids. CDR3 sequence reads: CASSQVGTSQAFF. The CDR3 DNA sequence: TGTGCCAGCAGCCAAGTGGGGACATCTCAAGCTTTCTTT.

This clone has more than one count but fewer than ten. V gene TRBV25-1 combines with J gene TRBJ1-6; 10 bases agree with TRBD1. In germline, CDR1 is MGHDK, CDR2 SYGVNS. The CDR3 loop spans 14 amino acids. With V trimmed by 8 bases and J by 7 bases, 5 bases remained unmatched. CDR3 DNA: TGTGCCAGCGCCGGGACAGGGGTAAATTCACCCCTCCACTTT. Translated: CASAGTGVNSPLHF. Looking up the rest from reference TRBV25-1 and TRBJ1-6 gives the full variable domain: EADIYQTPRYLVIGTGKKITLECSQTMGHDKMYWYQQDPGMELHLIHYSYGVNSTEKGDLSSESTVSRIRTEHFPLTLESARPSHTSQYLCASAGTGVNSPLHFGNGTRLTVT.

This clone was observed a handful of times. The chain uses TRBV4-1 and TRBJ1-4; weak D call: TRBD1 (5 bases). In germline, CDR1 is MGHRA, CDR2 YSYEKL. The CDR3 consists of 15 residues. Trimming shortened V by 0 bases and J by 2 bases, and 7 bases separated the two germline ends. CDR3 amino acids: CASSQDRVTNEKLFF. The CDR3 DNA is TGCGCCAGCAGCCAAGACAGGGTTACTAATGAAAAACTGTTTTTT.

CDR3 region: CASSLVVNEKLFF. In DNA form, the CDR3 reads TGCGCCAGCAGCTTGGTAGTTAATGAAAAACTGTTTTTT. V and J are TRBV5-1 and TRBJ1-4; D remains ambiguous. The CDR3 loop spans 13 amino acids. Germline V CDR1 and CDR2: SGHRS, YFSETQ. Trimming pared 0 bases from V and 4 bases from J, leaving 4 bases between.

The chain joins TRBV19 to TRBJ1-5, with 7 bases that match TRBD1. The CDR3 has 13 amino acids. Germline V CDR1 and CDR2: LNHDA, SQIVND (reference sequence). Trimming removed 1 base from V and 14 bases from J; junction bases left unmatched: 8. The CDR3 spells CASSIGGTADEHF. The CDR3 DNA follows: TGTGCCAGTAGTATAGGGGGGACAGCCGACGAGCATTTT.

V is TRBV4-3 and J is TRBJ2-1, with TRBD2 matching over 15 bases. Germline CDR1 is LGHNA and CDR2 is YSLEER. V shed 9 bases and J 7 bases; nucleotides not matched to a gene: 1. CDR3 length equals 13 residues. The DNA for the CDR3 is TGCGCCAGTGGGACTAGCGGGGGGAATGAGCAGTTCTTC. Protein: CASGTSGGNEQFF.

The chain has TRBV13 and TRBJ1-2; D is perhaps TRBD1 (5 bases). The CDR3 totals 15 residues. Trimming removed 0 bases from V and 7 bases from J, with 15 bases in between. Germline loops: CDR1 PRHDT, CDR2 FYEKMQ (reference sequence). Here the CDR3 DNA reads TGTGCCAGCAGCTTAGGAGTTGGGAGGGGTGGTGGCTACACCTTC. Its protein product is CASSLGVGRGGGYTF.

The chain carries TRBV27 and TRBJ2-1, with 10 bases lining up with TRBD2. The trim removed 5 bases at V and 8 bases at J, leaving 6 bases unmatched. CDR1 MNHEY and CDR2 SMNVEV come from the germline V gene (reference sequence). The CDR3 loop spans 14 amino acids. The CDR3 loop is CASSKSGGAYEQFF. The CDR3 DNA follows: TGTGCCAGCAGTAAAAGCGGGGGGGCCTATGAGCAGTTCTTC.

The chain employs TRBV5-1 and TRBJ2-5; 8 bases agree with TRBD2. The CDR3 totals 15 residues. The J segment lost 5 bases and the V segment lost 0 bases, leaving 6 bases of the junction unmatched. Germline V gene sequence: CDR1 SGHRS, CDR2 YFSETQ. The CDR3 nucleotides read TGCGCCAGCAGCTTGGACCGGGGGGGCACCGAGACCCAGTACTTC. Its translation: CASSLDRGGTETQYF.